Below, one T cell receptor beta chain is given with its context. This CDR3 is 15 amino acids long. The germline CDR1 and CDR2 sequences are MDHEN and SYDVKM. V lost 2 bases, J lost 7 bases, and 17 bases lay in between. The data derive from a study of T cell changes during pregnancy in multiple sclerosis. TCRdb keeps only in-frame clones here, not all; method: immunoSEQ multiplex PCR. The sample lists roughly 27,000 clones; about 88% were seen once. The sequencing here drew on CD8+ T cells from peripheral blood mononuclear cells, taken in the second trimester of pregnancy. This chain uses TRBV28 with TRBJ1-1; D unresolved. The sequence came from a female donor with multiple sclerosis, enrolled in a pregnancy study. The CDR3 region has the DNA TGTGCCAGCAGTTTACGGTATTGGAGTATGGGTGAAGCTTTCTTT. Translating it yields CASSLRYWSMGEAFF.